This TCR beta chain stems from a study of human T cells and chemical hapten exposure (dated by TCRdb to the early 2020s). Study-wide context: For sensitization, 2% DPC in acetone was applied to a roughly 2 cm by roughly 2 cm area of upper inner arm skin. Throughout the approximately 22-week study period, patients were also given weekly therapeutic DPC doses on the scalp. Patch testing on the upper back used Finn chambers containing 0.01% DPC, with scoring done after 6 days according to International Contact Dermatitis Research Group standards. Alopecia areata with under or over 50% scalp involvement, alopecia totalis and alopecia universalis were represented in the patient cohort, which was mostly female. The libraries were sequenced as a pool, and the TCR yield per sample differed mostly because of small variations in library volumes within the pool. Peripheral blood TCR repertoire changes were tracked in vivo in alopecia patients during primary and secondary sensitization to the hapten diphenylcyclopropenone (DPC). Blood was sampled from patients pre-sensitization (week 0) and at 2, 6 and about 24 weeks after DPC sensitization. For TCR sequencing, blood came from 25 to 30 alopecia patients at anywhere from one to four time points (pre-sensitization, 2, 6 and 24 weeks).

The full study reports these points: DPC sensitization did not change the number of TCRs with a frequency above 1 in 1000, and there was no evidence of changes in global repertoire structure. Significantly more large CDR3 similarity clusters were formed by expanded TCRs than by pre-sensitization or healthy control sets, consistent with antigen-driven responses. Patch test score was positively correlated with the number of PT1 expanded TCRs, with significance at thresholds 8, 16 and 32 but not at 4. Repeated subsampling changed both the strength of the expansion versus patch-test correlation and the threshold at which that correlation became significant. Because every patient had alopecia, a presumed autoimmune disease, the patients' immune response might differ from that of healthy individuals.

Trimming at the junction amounts to 7 bases on V and 3 bases on J, and the germline ends lie 14 bases apart. Via the germline V gene (reference sequence), CDR1 is SGHNT and CDR2 YYREEE. From cysteine to phenylalanine, the CDR3 is 13 amino acids long. The only DNA kept is the CDR3, 39 bases in frame from the first base. The library was obtained by RACE. Sequencing was performed on a NextSeq 500. Library preparation attached unique molecular identifiers to individual cDNA molecules for quantitative, reproducible TCR counting. For every blood RNA sample, sequencing covered both the TCR alpha and TCR beta chains. The study's own analysis went as follows. Samples had a median of 95,638 TCRs, with a range from about 23,224 to 750,000. The Decombinator software suite was used to annotate V, J and CDR3 in the TCR reads. For PS versus PT1 abundance plots, all samples were subsampled to the same number of TCRs (28,000). Expanded TCRs were defined as absent before sensitization and observed at least eight times at the 2-week time point. TCRdb reran the public reads through fastp at Q25 and MiXCR, keeping productive beta chains. Entries that share a CDR3 protein sequence are merged under the most common genes and DNA. The V and J calls shown here were made by TCRdb, not taken from the authors' results. This sample comprises some 81,000 distinct CDR3 sequences, approximately 10% of them detected only once. The ten most abundant clones make up around 1.6% of the sample.

This clonotype was detected ten times or more. Which antigen it targets is not known. No base qualities exist here, and no much larger clone lies one base off it. The meaning of the sample's time point label: patch test 2, 6 weeks after DPC sensitization. What this sample's treatment or condition label stands for: therapeutic diphenylcyclopropenone sensitization with weekly scalp DPC. At each patch-test visit, blood was drawn before the patch test was applied. Patients were eligible if aged 18 to 70, diagnosed with alopecia and judged suitable for DPC therapy, and pregnant patients were excluded. Total RNA was extracted from unfractionated whole blood that had been collected in Tempus Blood RNA tubes.

This sequence originates from a man in his late teens or twenties with alopecia areata. Some clones in this sample may be carry-over from other donors' samples. In this chain, TRBV5-4 is recombined with TRBJ2-7; the D gene identity is not certain. Sequencing was performed on whole blood, taken in connection with sensitization to the hapten diphenylcyclopropenone (DPC). This receptor carries the CDR3 CASSRAQVYEQYF. The sequenced DNA: TGTGCCAGCTCCCGGGCCCAGGTCTACGAGCAGTACTTC.